This T cell receptor (beta chain) was sequenced for a study of T cell repertoires in cytomegalovirus infection. Germline assignment: CDR1 MGHRA and CDR2 YSYEKL. The CDR3 has 15 amino acids. The V end lost 0 bases, the J end lost 9 bases, and 15 bases lay between the germline ends. This clonotype was observed a few times. TCRdb analysed the reads with MiXCR anew, one entry per CDR3 protein. The table records about 740,000 distinct CDR3 sequences, 35% to 45% of them present only once. The TCR originated in a human donor in good health (CMV status not recorded). Some clones in this sample may be carry-over from other donors' samples. The material sequenced was PBMCs. The chain couples TRBV4-1 to TRBJ2-4; D tentatively fits TRBD1 or TRBD2 (6 bases each). CDR3 sequence reads: CASSQEEEGGGIQYF. For the CDR3, the DNA is TGCGCCAGCAGCCAAGAGGAGGAAGGAGGGGGCATTCAGTACTTC.